This passage covers 28 T cell receptor beta chains from one sample sequenced in a study of molecular identifiers for immune sequencing clone quantification. TCRdb re-derived calls from the PCR reads in MiXCR, one entry per CDR3 protein. The sample contains about 510,000 distinct CDR3 sequences, about a fifth of which appear only once. The sequenced sample consisted of naive CD8+ T cells from blood, with Jurkat cell RNA spiked in. Subset reported: FACS-sorted CD8+CD4-CCR7+CD45RA+ naive T cells. Source of these receptors: a human donor in good health. Some libraries in this study had Jurkat cell RNA spiked in.

For this clonotype: Being one base from a much bigger clone, this may be a read error. The rearrangement uses TRBV5-6 and TRBJ1-4, with D hard to call. Germline lookup yields CDR1 SGHDT and CDR2 YYEEEE. The CDR3 has 14 amino acids. The chain's CDR3 is CASSYPETSEKLFF. CDR3 DNA: TGTGCCAGCAGCTACCCGGAAACTAGTGAAAAACTGTTTTTT.

Only a few counts were recorded for this clonotype. The chain uses TRBV5-1 and TRBJ2-7, with 10 bases matching TRBD2. Germline-derived CDR1 and CDR2 are SGHRS and YFSETQ. V was clipped by 0 bases and J by 1 base; unmatched bases: 7. The CDR3 has 17 residues. The CDR3 sequence: CASSLARASGSSYEQYF. CDR3 nucleotides: TGCGCCAGCAGCTTGGCGCGGGCTAGCGGGAGTTCCTACGAGCAGTACTTC.

This clonotype was seen many times. The chain recombines TRBV27 with TRBJ2-7; TRBD1 might be the D (5 bases). Germline V gene data show CDR1 as MNHEY and CDR2 as SMNVEV (reference sequence). The CDR3 length is 16 residues. Trimming shortened V by 6 bases and J by 5 bases, and 23 bases separated the two germline ends. The CDR3 region has the DNA TGTGCCAGCAGGACCCTGATGGGGCCAGACTTGCACGAGCAGTACTTC. Translating gives CASRTLMGPDLHEQYF.

This clonotype showed up just a few times. The V and J genes are TRBV3-1 and TRBJ2-1, with 10 bases fitting TRBD2. With V trimmed by 2 bases and J by 9 bases, 4 bases remained unmatched. The CDR3 totals 14 residues. Per germline, CDR1 LGHDT and CDR2 YNNKEL (reference sequence). The CDR3 bases are TGTGCCAGCAGCCAACTAGCGGGAGTGGGTGAGCAGTTCTTC. This encodes CASSQLAGVGEQFF.

The table lists this clonotype with many counts. The CDR3 spells CASSPDRVDQPQHF. In DNA, the CDR3 is TGTGCCAGCAGCCCTGACAGGGTGGACCAGCCCCAGCATTTT. The V and J genes are TRBV9 and TRBJ1-5; 7 positions agree with TRBD1. There are 14 residues in the CDR3. V shed 4 bases, J shed 7 bases, and the junction held 8 bases outside the gene matches. Germline lookup yields CDR1 SGDLS and CDR2 YYNGEE.

The table lists this clonotype with many counts. The chain couples TRBV4-3 to TRBJ1-4; D unresolved. The V gene's germline CDR1 is LGHNA and CDR2 YSLEER. CDR3 length: 15 residues. Between the trimmed V and J ends, which lost 0 bases and 0 bases, there was a span of 5 bases. The CDR3 DNA reads as TGCGCCAGCAGCCAAGACTCTTCAACTAATGAAAAACTGTTTTTT. Translated: CASSQDSSTNEKLFF.

As regards this clonotype: A much larger clonotype is one base distant, so this may be a read error. The V call is TRBV4-3, the J call TRBJ2-5, with 8 bases fitting TRBD2. The ends lost 4 bases at V and 9 bases at J; junction bases unmatched: 10. The CDR3 loop spans 14 amino acids. CDR1 and CDR2 (germline): LGHNA, YSLEER. The CDR3 is CASSRERTSQAQYF. Written as DNA, the CDR3 is TGCGCCAGCAGCCGCGAGAGGACTAGCCAGGCCCAGTACTTC.

In its sample, this clonotype was seen many times. The chain has TRBV12-3 or TRBV12-4 and TRBJ2-3, with D maybe TRBD2 (7 bases). V shed 6 bases and J shed 5 bases, with 24 bases lying between them. CDR3 length: 17 amino acids. The chain's CDR3 is CASRLGGGGPEGDTQYF. The CDR3 nucleotides are TGTGCCAGCAGGTTGGGTGGGGGGGGGCCAGAAGGAGATACGCAGTATTTT.

The gene calls are TRBV11-2 and TRBJ2-1, with D perhaps matching TRBD2 (7 bases). The CDR3 is 18 residues long. Germline V lookup: CDR1 SGHAT, CDR2 FQNNGV. With 5 bases removed from V and 4 bases from J, the gap between germline ends came to 24 bases. Here the CDR3 DNA reads TGTGCCAGCAGCCTGCTAAGCGGGACAACACCTAGGTACAATGAGCAGTTCTTC. Amino acids: CASSLLSGTTPRYNEQFF.

This sequence joins TRBV7-9 and TRBJ1-5; possibly TRBD1 for D (5 bases). The V end lost 5 bases, the J end lost 1 base, and 15 bases lay between the germline ends. CDR1 and CDR2 from the germline V gene are SEHNR and FQNEAQ (reference sequence). CDR3 length: 16 amino acids. The CDR3 DNA is TGTGCCAGCAGCCCCTTCGGAGGGGTAAGCAATCAGCCCCAGCATTTT. This translates into CASSPFGGVSNQPQHF.

This clonotype has only a few counts. V gene TRBV6-6 combines with J gene TRBJ2-5, with 12 bases identical to TRBD1. Germline values: CDR1 MNHNY, CDR2 SVGAGI (reference sequence). V trimming: 5 bases; J trimming: 4 bases; junction bases outside the gene matches: 17. CDR3 length equals 19 residues. The CDR3 DNA follows: TGTGCCAGCAGTCCCCCCCAATTTCGGGACAGGGGGCGCCCAGAGACCCAGTACTTC. Residues: CASSPPQFRDRGRPETQYF.

This clonotype was counted between two and nine times. The rearrangement joins TRBV30 to TRBJ2-7, with D perhaps matching TRBD1 or TRBD2 (5 bases each). CDR1 is GTSNPN, CDR2 SVGIG, per germline (reference sequence). The CDR3 length is 13 residues. V shed 7 bases and J shed 3 bases, with 16 bases lying between them. The CDR3 sequence: CALDTGTGYEQYF. The CDR3 DNA reads TGTGCCTTGGACACGGGGACCGGCTACGAGCAGTACTTC.

The table lists this clonotype with many counts. The chain is built from TRBV19 and TRBJ1-5, with D possibly matching TRBD1 (6 bases). CDR1 is LNHDA and CDR2 is SQIVND in the germline V gene (reference sequence). The CDR3 runs to 15 residues. The V end was cut by 0 bases, the J end by 3 bases, with 9 bases between. Here the CDR3 reads CASSIERTVNQPQHF. CDR3 bases: TGTGCCAGTAGTATAGAAAGGACAGTCAATCAGCCCCAGCATTTT.

This clonotype occurred a few times. The chain recombines TRBV18 with TRBJ1-4; TRBD1 matches at 8 bases. J lost 0 bases, V lost 1 base, and 4 bases had no gene match. Germline V gene lookup returns CDR1 KGHSH and CDR2 LQKENI. The CDR3 runs 17 residues. The CDR3 spells CASSPLDRGPTNEKLFF. CDR3 DNA: TGTGCCAGCTCACCACTCGACAGGGGTCCAACTAATGAAAAACTGTTTTTT.

Only a few counts were recorded for this clonotype. The CDR3 DNA sequence: TGTGCCAGCAGTCATGGCCCCAGCACAACGCCATATAGCACAGATACGCAGTATTTT. This codes for CASSHGPSTTPYSTDTQYF. This rearrangement joins TRBV2 to TRBJ2-3; D is undetermined. V lost 5 bases to trimming and J lost 0 bases, with 24 bases between them. The length of the CDR3 is 19 residues. The germline CDR1 and CDR2 sequences are SNHLY and FYNNEI.

Comments on this clonotype: Given a much more abundant clone one base away, this may be a read error. It is likely a read error, because the conserved phenylalanine at the end of the CDR3 is missing. V is TRBV29-1 and J is TRBJ2-7; TRBD1 matches 8 bases. The germline V gene encodes CDR1 SQVTM and CDR2 ANQGSEA. There are 13 residues in the CDR3. V shed 6 bases, J shed 5 bases, and the junction held 9 bases outside the gene matches. The CDR3 loop reads CSVADRGRDEQYL. The CDR3 nucleotides are TGCAGCGTAGCCGACAGGGGACGCGACGAGCAGTACCTC.

The chain links TRBV6-2 or TRBV6-3 to TRBJ1-5, with TRBD1 as a possible D gene (6 bases). This CDR3 is built from 16 residues. The germline V gene encodes CDR1 MNHEY and CDR2 SVGEGT. Trimming took off 8 bases at V and 5 bases at J, with 22 bases between the two ends. CDR3 DNA sequence: TGTGCCAGCGGGGAGGGGAAAAGGGGGTTGGATCAGCCCCAGCATTTT. This codes for CASGEGKRGLDQPQHF.

This clonotype has ten or more counts. V and J are TRBV30 and TRBJ2-3, with D possibly matching TRBD1 (5 bases). With 2 bases removed from V and 1 base from J, the gap between germline ends came to 13 bases. Germline CDR1 and CDR2: GTSNPN and SVGIG (reference sequence). The CDR3 has 15 amino acids. The CDR3 here is CAWSLGRAGTDTQYF. CDR3 coding DNA: TGTGCCTGGAGTCTCGGCAGGGCGGGCACAGATACGCAGTATTTT.

Only a few counts were recorded for this clonotype. The V and J genes are TRBV7-3 and TRBJ2-7, with 8 bases lining up with TRBD2. In germline, CDR1 is SGHTA, CDR2 FQGTGA. J gave up 5 bases and V 5 bases, and 8 bases lay outside the gene matches. The CDR3 spans 14 residues. The CDR3 bases are TGTGCCAGCAGCCACCCTGGACTAGCTCACGAGCAGTACTTC. Its protein is CASSHPGLAHEQYF.

There are a few counts of this clonotype. The genes are TRBV5-6 and TRBJ1-1; no definite D call. Germline V lookup: CDR1 SGHDT, CDR2 YYEEEE. The V gene lost 4 bases and the J gene lost 3 bases, with 13 bases spanning the gap. The CDR3 has 14 residues. CDR3 region: CASSPPYRDTEAFF. The CDR3 DNA reads as TGTGCCAGCAGCCCGCCTTATCGGGACACTGAAGCTTTCTTT.

This clonotype was counted many times. The chain combines TRBV5-5 with TRBJ2-7; D may be TRBD1 (6 bases). Germline V gene sequence: CDR1 SGHKS, CDR2 YYEKEE (reference sequence). The CDR3 loop spans 17 amino acids. Trimming shortened V by 3 bases and J by 0 bases, and 19 bases separated the two germline ends. This chain's CDR3 is CASSSERTATSSYEQYF. Here the CDR3 DNA reads TGTGCCAGCAGCTCCGAGCGGACAGCTACGAGCTCCTACGAGCAGTACTTC.

This clonotype was recorded once. The genes are TRBV4-3 and TRBJ2-3, with D possibly TRBD1 on 6 matching bases. The DNA end favors TRBJ1-5, so the J call may be wrong. Looked up from germline, CDR1 is LGHNA and CDR2 is YSLEER. The length of the CDR3 is 17 residues. The CDR3 DNA reads TGCGCCAGCAGCCAAGATTCCCAGCAACAGGGTGCAGATACGCAGCATTTT. Translation: CASSQDSQQQGADTQHF.

Comments on this clonotype: Being one base from a much bigger clone, this may be a read error. V and J are TRBV5-3 and TRBJ2-7; 11 bases fit TRBD2. TRBV5-3 is designated an ORF whose function remains uncertain. The CDR3 covers 16 residues. CDR3 DNA sequence: TGTGCCAGCAGCTCGGCAACACTAGCGGGAGACTACGAGCAGTACTTC. It yields the protein CASSSATLAGDYEQYF.

This clonotype came up once. A clone one base away is much larger, so this may be a read error. V and J are TRBV9 and TRBJ2-5; TRBD2 agrees at 12 bases. Germline CDR1 and CDR2: SGDLS and YYNGEE. The CDR3 totals 14 residues. V trimming: 4 bases; J trimming: 4 bases; junction bases outside the gene matches: 2. CDR3 region: CASSTGLAGETQYF. The CDR3 DNA follows: TGTGCCAGCAGCACGGGACTAGCGGGAGAGACCCAGTACTTC.

In this sample, this clonotype turned up a few times. The chain couples TRBV12-5 to TRBJ2-5; D tentatively reads TRBD1 or TRBD2 (5 bases each). The length of the CDR3 is 16 residues. V was trimmed by 3 bases and J by 0 bases, leaving 14 bases between them. Germline CDR1 LGHNT, CDR2 FRNRAP. CDR3 coding DNA: TGTGCTAGTGGTTTCGGGACGGTGGGGTACCAAGAGACCCAGTACTTC. Translated: CASGFGTVGYQETQYF.

The J gene is TRBJ1-1, the V gene TRBV7-9, with 9 bases fitting TRBD1. Losses at the gene ends were 5 bases for V and 2 bases for J; bases not matched to a gene: 12. Looked up from germline, CDR1 is SEHNR and CDR2 is FQNEAQ (reference sequence). The CDR3 sequence is 17 residues long. The CDR3 sequence is CASSPGSGTGFNTEAFF. In nucleotides, the CDR3 is TGTGCCAGCAGCCCCGGGTCGGGGACAGGGTTTAACACTGAAGCTTTCTTT.

The V call is TRBV7-9, the J call TRBJ2-2, with TRBD2 matching over 9 bases. The CDR3 spans 18 residues. Germline trimming cut 3 bases from V and 1 base from J; bases unmatched to any gene: 9. In germline, CDR1 is SEHNR, CDR2 FQNEAQ (reference sequence). CDR3 sequence reads: CASSFVLAGPVNTGELFF. The CDR3 DNA reads TGTGCCAGCAGCTTTGTTCTAGCGGGGCCCGTGAACACCGGGGAGCTGTTTTTT. The full variable domain, with the rest looked up from reference TRBV7-9 and TRBJ2-2, is DTGVSQNPRHKITKRGQNVTFRCDPISEHNRLYWYRQTLGQGPEFLTYFQNEAQLEKSRLLSDRFSAERPKGSFSTLEIQRTEQGDSAMYLCASSFVLAGPVNTGELFFGEGSRLTVL.

In the case of this clonotype: It may be a read error: a sequence one base away is much more abundant. V is TRBV6-5 and J is TRBJ1-2; D uncertain. Germline assignment: CDR1 MNHEY and CDR2 SVGAGI. CDR3 length: 13 residues. CDR3: CASSYARWDGYAF. CDR3 DNA: TGTGCCAGCAGTTACGCCAGATGGGATGGCTACGCCTTC.